The 18 T cell receptor beta chains presented below share a single source sample, sequenced in a study of Tregs in tolerant kidney transplant recipients. TCRdb keeps only in-frame clones here, not all; method: immunoSEQ multiplex PCR. The sample contains about 44,000 clones, over 95% of which appear only once. The antigens for these receptors are not known. The sequenced sample was Tregs from blood cultured with allogeneic cells. The receptors come from a human donor in good health.

The chain combines TRBV15 with TRBJ2-4, with 7 bases identical to TRBD1. CDR1 LNHNV and CDR2 YYDKDF come from the germline V gene (reference sequence). The V segment lost 1 base and the J segment 0 bases; nucleotides outside the gene matches: 12. The length of the CDR3 is 19 residues. CDR3 protein: CATSRVGVTGVIAKNIQYF. For the CDR3, the DNA is TGTGCCACCAGCAGAGTGGGGGTAACAGGGGTCATAGCCAAAAACATTCAGTACTTC.

V gene TRBV19 combines with J gene TRBJ2-6; no firm D call. The V end lost 5 bases, the J end lost 2 bases, and 10 bases lay between the germline ends. CDR1 is LNHDA and CDR2 is SQIVND in the germline V gene (reference sequence). The CDR3 is made up of 15 amino acids. The CDR3 bases are TGTGCCAGTAGTCAACCCCTAACTGGGGCCAACGTCCTGACTTTC. Translated: CASSQPLTGANVLTF. Looking up the rest from reference TRBV19 and TRBJ2-6 gives the full variable domain: DGGITQSPKYLFRKEGQNVTLSCEQNLNHDAMYWYRQDPGQGLRLIYYSQIVNDFQKGDIAEGYSVSREKKESFPLTVTSAQKNPTAFYLCASSQPLTGANVLTFGAGSRLTVL.

The chain uses TRBV7-8 and TRBJ2-5; D is perhaps TRBD2 (6 bases). The germline V gene has CDR1 SGHVS and CDR2 FQNEAQ. Trimming stripped 5 bases from V and 5 bases from J, with 15 bases between. The length of the CDR3 is 14 residues. The CDR3 nucleotides are TGTGCCAGCAGCCTCTGGCGGGGTAGGGAGACCCAGTACTTC. Protein sequence: CASSLWRGRETQYF.

The rearrangement joins TRBV27 to TRBJ1-5; possibly TRBD1 for D (5 bases). CDR1 is MNHEY, CDR2 SMNVEV, per germline (reference sequence). Trimming removed 6 bases from V and 0 bases from J, with 9 bases in between. The CDR3 is 14 residues long. CDR3 DNA sequence: TGTGCCAGCAGGGGGGAGATTAGCAATCAGCCCCAGCATTTT. Protein sequence: CASRGEISNQPQHF.

This clone was recorded a few times. The rearrangement uses TRBV2 and TRBJ1-5; TRBD1 is a possible D gene (6 bases). Between the trimmed V and J ends, which lost 8 bases and 6 bases, there was a span of 23 bases. The CDR3 runs 16 residues. Germline-derived CDR1 and CDR2 are SNHLY and FYNNEI. CDR3 coding DNA: TGTGCCAGCCACGCCCATGAAGGGGGATGGGGTCAGCCCCAGCATTTT. Translating gives CASHAHEGGWGQPQHF.

The chain uses TRBV11-1 and TRBJ2-5, with D perhaps assigned TRBD1 or TRBD2 (5 bases each). Germline V gene sequence: CDR1 SGHAT, CDR2 FQDESV (reference sequence). CDR3 length: 13 amino acids. Trimming removed 7 bases at V and 4 bases at J, with 13 bases between. CDR3 coding DNA: TGTGCCAGCACTTTGACTGGGGGAGAGACCCAGTACTTC. Translation gives CASTLTGGETQYF.

The gene calls are TRBV10-3 and TRBJ2-3, with D possibly called TRBD1 or TRBD2 (5 bases each). The V end lost 1 base, the J end lost 1 base, and 6 bases lay between the germline ends. The CDR3 extends over 14 amino acids. The V gene's germline CDR1 is ENHRY and CDR2 SYGVKD. The CDR3 region is CAISELGGTDTQYF. The CDR3 nucleotides read TGTGCCATCAGTGAGTTGGGGGGCACAGATACGCAGTATTTT.

This clone was seen only once. V and J are TRBV10-1 and TRBJ2-1; D is perhaps TRBD2 (7 bases). The germline V and J ends were trimmed by 4 bases and 8 bases, with 21 bases remaining between them. Germline V gene sequence: CDR1 WNHNN, CDR2 SYGVQD (reference sequence). CDR3 length: 16 amino acids. CDR3 DNA: TGCGCCAGCAGTGCCCCATTCTCGGGGGGCCGGTATGAGCAGTTCTTC. Translating gives CASSAPFSGGRYEQFF.

This chain joins TRBV6-5 and TRBJ2-5; 11 nucleotides match TRBD2. The V gene's germline CDR1 is MNHEY and CDR2 SVGAGI. V gave up 6 bases and J gave up 6 bases; unmatched junction bases: 6. The CDR3 runs to 14 residues. The CDR3 reads CASSRLAGLKTQYF. For the CDR3, the DNA is TGTGCCAGCAGCCGACTAGCGGGATTGAAGACCCAGTACTTC.

This chain connects TRBV7-8 to TRBJ1-1; no reliable D call. V was pared by 1 base and J by 4 bases, with 7 bases between. Germline V CDR1 and CDR2: SGHVS, FQNEAQ. The CDR3 is 13 amino acids. The CDR3 bases are TGTGCCAGCAGCTTAGGACATTTCACTGAAGCTTTCTTT. Residues: CASSLGHFTEAFF.

The rearrangement links TRBV27 to TRBJ2-7, with 10 bases aligning to TRBD1. CDR3 length: 15 amino acids. Germline CDR1 reads MNHEY; CDR2 reads SMNVEV (reference sequence). J was trimmed by 4 bases and V by 4 bases; bases with no gene match: 7. As DNA, the CDR3 is TGTGCCAGCAGTTCCCCGACAGGGGGCAGGTACGAGCAGTACTTC. Its translation is CASSSPTGGRYEQYF.

The chain employs TRBV6-6 and TRBJ1-5, with 8 positions matching TRBD1. This CDR3 is built from 14 residues. V lost 6 bases and J lost 4; bases outside the gene matches: 5. The germline gives CDR1 MNHNY, CDR2 SVGAGI (reference sequence). The CDR3 nucleotides are TGTGCCAGCAGCCCACAGGGGGGTAATCAGCCCCAGCATTTT. It encodes CASSPQGGNQPQHF.

The chain has TRBV11-2 and TRBJ1-1, with a tentative D call TRBD1 (5 bases). Per the germline V gene, CDR1 is SGHAT and CDR2 is FQNNGV. The CDR3 has 13 residues. Trimming stripped 3 bases from V and 3 bases from J, with 8 bases between. CDR3 residues: CASSLVGDTEAFF. The CDR3 DNA reads TGTGCCAGCAGCTTGGTGGGGGACACTGAAGCTTTCTTT.

The rearrangement links TRBV7-8 to TRBJ2-4; 7 nucleotides line up with TRBD1. The V gene's germline CDR1 is SGHVS and CDR2 FQNEAQ. The CDR3 consists of 18 residues. Germline trimming cut 2 bases from V and 4 bases from J; bases unmatched to any gene: 14. The CDR3 protein is CASSLINRGLRGKNIQYF. CDR3 nucleotide sequence: TGTGCCAGCAGCTTAATCAACAGGGGCCTCAGGGGAAAAAACATTCAGTACTTC.

This chain joins TRBV6-5 and TRBJ2-5; possibly TRBD2 for D (6 bases). The V gene lost 7 bases and the J gene lost 4 bases, with 19 bases spanning the gap. Germline values: CDR1 MNHEY, CDR2 SVGAGI. This CDR3 spans 15 amino acids. CDR3 coding DNA: TGTGCCAGCACCCTCCGGGCGGGGCGGAGAGAGACCCAGTACTTC. Its translation is CASTLRAGRRETQYF.

The rearrangement joins TRBV11-3 to TRBJ1-1; weak D call: TRBD1 (5 bases). Germline CDR1 is SGHNT and CDR2 is YENEEA. Trimming removed 5 bases from V and 5 bases from J, with 15 bases in between. This CDR3 comprises 14 residues. CDR3 sequence reads: CASSAGGFGTEAFF. The CDR3 DNA follows: TGTGCCAGCAGCGCCGGGGGGTTCGGGACTGAAGCTTTCTTT.

V is TRBV7-9 and J is TRBJ2-2; 7 bases match TRBD2. The V gene's germline CDR1 is SEHNR and CDR2 FQNEAQ (reference sequence). This CDR3 is 15 amino acids long. Trimming at V came to 5 bases and at J to 6 bases, leaving 9 bases not matched to a gene. CDR3 sequence reads: CASSPVGRESGELFF. CDR3 DNA sequence: TGTGCCAGCAGCCCGGTAGGGCGGGAGTCCGGGGAGCTGTTTTTT.

CDR3 protein: CASRIQGAENSPLHF. The CDR3 DNA reads TGTGCCAGCAGGATACAGGGGGCTGAAAATTCACCCCTCCACTTT. The chain links TRBV6-6 to TRBJ1-6, with 9 bases matching TRBD1. This CDR3 has 15 amino acids. Germline loops: CDR1 MNHNY, CDR2 SVGAGI (reference sequence). V was clipped by 6 bases and J by 7 bases; unmatched bases: 7.